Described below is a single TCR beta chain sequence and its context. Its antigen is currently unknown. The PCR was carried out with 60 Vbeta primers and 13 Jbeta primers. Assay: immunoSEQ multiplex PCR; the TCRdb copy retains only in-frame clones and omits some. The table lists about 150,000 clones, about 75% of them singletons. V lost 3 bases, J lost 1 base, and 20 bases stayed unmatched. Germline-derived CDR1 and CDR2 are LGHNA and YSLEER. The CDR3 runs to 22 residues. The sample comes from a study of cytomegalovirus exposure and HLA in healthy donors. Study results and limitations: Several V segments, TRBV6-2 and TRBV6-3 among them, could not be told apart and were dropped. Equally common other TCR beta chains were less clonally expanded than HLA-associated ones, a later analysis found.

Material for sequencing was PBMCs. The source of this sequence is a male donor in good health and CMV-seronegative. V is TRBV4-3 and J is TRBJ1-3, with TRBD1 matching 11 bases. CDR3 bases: TGCGCCAGCAGCCAGGAGGACAGGGGGCCCTACCTAGAGGTAGATTCTGGAAACACCATATATTTT. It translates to CASSQEDRGPYLEVDSGNTIYF.